What follows are 30 T cell receptor beta chains derived from one specimen sequenced in a study of control samples from healthy donors and cancer patients. The protocol was immunoSEQ multiplex PCR, while the TCRdb copy is restricted to in-frame clones and leaves out a portion. This table holds approximately 170,000 clones, around 91% found once. The sequencing input was blood. The receptors shown here come from a woman aged 50 to 60 in good health.

The chain recombines TRBV7-3 with TRBJ2-3; no firm D call. Trimming took 2 bases from V and 0 from J, leaving 3 bases between them. The germline V gene encodes CDR1 SGHTA and CDR2 FQGTGA. The CDR3 sequence is 13 residues long. In nucleotides, the CDR3 is TGTGCCAGCAGCTTACCGAGCACAGATACGCAGTATTTT. It codes for CASSLPSTDTQYF.

V usage is TRBV18 and J usage is TRBJ1-5; no clear D gene. Germline CDR1 and CDR2: KGHSH and LQKENI. This CDR3 has 14 amino acids. The V end was cut by 3 bases, the J end by 9 bases, with 15 bases between. CDR3 nucleotide sequence: TGTGCCAGCTCACCGCAGGATGGTCTTCGGCCCCAGCATTTT. It codes for CASSPQDGLRPQHF.

CDR3 sequence reads: CASSLGLAGADTQYF. As DNA, the CDR3 is TGTGCCAGCAGCTTAGGACTAGCGGGTGCAGATACGCAGTATTTT. The J gene is TRBJ2-3, the V gene TRBV7-9; TRBD2 matches at 10 bases. Germline V CDR1 and CDR2: SEHNR, FQNEAQ (reference sequence). This CDR3 spans 15 amino acids. Trimming removed 1 base from V and 4 bases from J; junction bases left unmatched: 2.

The chain links TRBV6-6 to TRBJ1-6; unclear D gene. CDR3 size: 16 residues. Between the trimmed V and J ends, which lost 4 bases and 0 bases, there was a span of 10 bases. The germline V gene has CDR1 MNHNY and CDR2 SVGAGI (reference sequence). This chain's CDR3 is CASSSQASSYNSPLHF. In DNA form, the CDR3 reads TGTGCCAGCAGTTCCCAGGCTAGCTCCTATAATTCACCCCTCCACTTT.

In regard to this clone: This sample includes further DNA sequences coding for the same CDR3. The rearrangement links TRBV24-1 to TRBJ1-5; D remains ambiguous. This CDR3 region has 12 residues. Trimming removed 4 bases from V and 5 bases from J, with 5 bases in between. CDR1 and CDR2 from the germline V gene are KGHDR and SFDVKD. The DNA of the CDR3 is TGTGCCACCAGTGACCCGGATCAGCCCCAGCATTTT. Its translation: CATSDPDQPQHF.

The chain combines TRBV15 with TRBJ2-1; D not resolved. Germline V gene lookup returns CDR1 LNHNV and CDR2 YYDKDF (reference sequence). This CDR3 has 15 residues. V was pared by 4 bases and J by 3 bases, with 13 bases between. This CDR3 is CATSIIGNIYNEQFF. The CDR3 DNA is TGTGCCACCAGCATTATTGGTAACATCTACAATGAGCAGTTCTTC. The whole variable domain, remainder taken from reference TRBV15 and TRBJ2-1, is DAMVIQNPRYQVTQFGKPVTLSCSQTLNHNVMYWYQQKSSQAPKLLFHYYDKDFNNEADTPDNFQSRRPNTSFCFLDIRSPGLGDTAMYLCATSIIGNIYNEQFFGPGTRLTVL.

The chain links TRBV7-3 to TRBJ1-1, with 7 nucleotides matching TRBD1. Germline values: CDR1 SGHTA, CDR2 FQGTGA. This CDR3 has 14 residues. The ends lost 5 bases at V and 0 bases at J; junction bases unmatched: 3. Written as DNA, the CDR3 is TGTGCCAGCAGCCGGGACAGACTGAACACTGAAGCTTTCTTT. This codes for CASSRDRLNTEAFF.

This chain links TRBV7-8 with TRBJ2-7, with 9 bases fitting TRBD1. Germline lookup yields CDR1 SGHVS and CDR2 FQNEAQ. The CDR3 spans 15 residues. The V segment lost 2 bases and the J segment 2 bases; nucleotides outside the gene matches: 4. Here the CDR3 DNA reads TGTGCCAGCAGCTTACAGGGGACAGGGCCCTACGAGCAGTACTTC. Protein product: CASSLQGTGPYEQYF.

As concerns this clone: Other DNA variants within this sample encode the same CDR3. The chain's CDR3 is CASSLRTGYGYTF. In DNA, the CDR3 is TGTGCCAGCAGCCTCCGGACGGGCTATGGCTACACCTTC. The chain has TRBV12-3 or TRBV12-4 and TRBJ1-2; D gene ambiguous. Trimming took 6 bases from V and 4 from J, leaving 12 bases between them. The CDR3 is 13 amino acids.

The chain has TRBV9 and TRBJ1-2; 8 positions match TRBD1. CDR1 and CDR2 (germline): SGDLS, YYNGEE. The CDR3 consists of 16 residues. J lost 1 base, V lost 3 bases, and 8 bases had no gene match. CDR3: CASSADRETINYGYTF. CDR3 coding DNA: TGTGCCAGCAGCGCGGACAGGGAAACTATTAACTATGGCTACACCTTC. Based on the CDR3 plus reference TRBV9 and TRBJ1-2, the full variable domain is DSGVTQTPKHLITATGQRVTLRCSPRSGDLSVYWYQQSLDQGLQFLIQYYNGEERAKGNILERFSAQQFPDLHSELNLSSLELGDSALYFCASSADRETINYGYTFGSGTRLTVV.

This clone has just a few counts. The chain recombines TRBV25-1 with TRBJ2-7, with TRBD2 matching over 9 bases. Germline assignment: CDR1 MGHDK and CDR2 SYGVNS. After removal of 1 base from V and 2 bases from J, the junction contained 9 bases not matched to a gene. The CDR3 loop spans 17 amino acids. The CDR3 DNA reads TGTGCCAGCAGTGAATGGAGAGCGGGGGGCGCCGCCTACGAGCAGTACTTC. Its protein product is CASSEWRAGGAAYEQYF.

The V gene is TRBV7-2, the J gene TRBJ1-2, with a possible D match to TRBD1 (5 bases). The CDR3 covers 12 residues. Germline V gives CDR1 SGHTA, CDR2 FQGNSA. Between the trimmed V and J ends, which lost 10 bases and 8 bases, there was a span of 17 bases. The CDR3 loop is CATAGGLEGYTF. CDR3 nucleotide sequence: TGTGCCACAGCCGGGGGGTTGGAGGGCTACACCTTC.

V is TRBV27 and J is TRBJ1-6; TRBD1 matches at 8 bases. Per the germline V gene, CDR1 is MNHEY and CDR2 is SMNVEV (reference sequence). CDR3 size: 15 residues. Germline trimming cut 3 bases from V and 8 bases from J; bases unmatched to any gene: 6. CDR3 sequence (DNA): TGTGCCAGCAGTTTCTCGGACAGGGCCGATTCACCCCTCCACTTT. Its translation is CASSFSDRADSPLHF.

The rearrangement joins TRBV29-1 to TRBJ2-5; 9 bases are shared with TRBD1. Germline CDR1 SQVTM, CDR2 ANQGSEA. The CDR3 covers 16 residues. J lost 6 bases, V lost 6 bases, and 17 bases had no gene match. CDR3 residues: CSVHPAGGTGIKTQYF. In nucleotides, the CDR3 is TGCAGCGTACACCCCGCCGGCGGGACAGGGATAAAGACCCAGTACTTC.

The chain links TRBV29-1 to TRBJ2-1; 11 bases are a match to TRBD2. Germline V gene lookup returns CDR1 SQVTM and CDR2 ANQGSEA. The CDR3 spans 15 residues. After removal of 3 bases from V and 3 bases from J, the junction contained 4 bases not matched to a gene. The CDR3, as DNA: TGCAGCGTTGAGGGACTAGCGGACGTCTACAATGAGCAGTTCTTC. Amino acids: CSVEGLADVYNEQFF.

The genes are TRBV2 and TRBJ2-2; 10 nucleotides match TRBD1. CDR1 SNHLY and CDR2 FYNNEI come from the germline V gene. This CDR3 spans 15 amino acids. After removal of 5 bases from V and 5 bases from J, the junction contained 5 bases not matched to a gene. The chain's CDR3 is CASSPGQGRTGELFF. The CDR3 nucleotides are TGTGCCAGCAGTCCGGGACAGGGGAGAACCGGGGAGCTGTTTTTT.

This clone has a single count. The CDR3, as DNA: TGTGCCAGCTCACCTGTTTCATCGGTTCAGAATGGCTACACCTTC. Protein product: CASSPVSSVQNGYTF. The chain combines TRBV18 with TRBJ1-2; no firm D call. V lost 3 bases and J lost 6, with 17 bases in between. Germline V gene lookup returns CDR1 KGHSH and CDR2 LQKENI. This CDR3 region has 15 residues. The full variable domain, with the rest looked up from reference TRBV18 and TRBJ1-2, is NAGVMQNPRHLVRRRGQEARLRCSPMKGHSHVYWYRQLPEEGLKFMVYLQKENIIDESGMPKERFSAEFPKEGPSILRIQQVVRGDSAAYFCASSPVSSVQNGYTFGSGTRLTVV.

The V gene is TRBV24-1, the J gene TRBJ2-3; D is perhaps TRBD2 (7 bases). CDR1 and CDR2 from the germline V gene are KGHDR and SFDVKD. Trimming cost V 4 bases and J 7 bases, with 23 bases left between them. The CDR3 runs to 17 residues. CDR3 DNA sequence: TGTGCCACCAGTGACCCCGTCGGTGGGGGGGCCGGGAATACGCAGTATTTT. Translation gives CATSDPVGGGAGNTQYF.

The chain combines TRBV5-4 with TRBJ1-2; D call uncertain. The CDR3 covers 14 residues. V lost 2 bases and J lost 4, with 12 bases in between. Looked up from germline, CDR1 is SGHNT and CDR2 is YYREEE (reference sequence). In nucleotides, the CDR3 is TGTGCCAGCAGCTTTAAGGGAATGGCCTATGGCTACACCTTC. Translating gives CASSFKGMAYGYTF.

This clone occurred once. CDR3 in DNA: TGTGCCAGCAGCCAGGACCCAAAGAGGGGCTACACCTTC. Protein product: CASSQDPKRGYTF. V is TRBV6-5 and J is TRBJ1-2; D uncertain. The CDR3 covers 13 residues. Trimming cost V 6 bases and J 8 bases, with 16 bases left between them. Germline V lookup: CDR1 MNHEY, CDR2 SVGAGI.

This chain uses TRBV5-6 with TRBJ2-2, with D perhaps matching TRBD1 (5 bases). From germline, CDR1 is SGHDT and CDR2 YYEEEE. The CDR3 runs to 15 residues. Trimming took 2 bases from V and 0 from J, leaving 8 bases between them. The CDR3, as DNA: TGTGCCAGCAGCTTTTGGGGCACGAACACCGGGGAGCTGTTTTTT. It yields the protein CASSFWGTNTGELFF.

The chain has TRBV7-9 and TRBJ1-3; D not certain. This CDR3 is built from 16 residues. The germline CDR1 and CDR2 sequences are SEHNR and FQNEAQ (reference sequence). Trimming took off 7 bases at V and 0 bases at J, with 16 bases between the two ends. Here the CDR3 reads CASTNLPGISGNTIYF. The DNA of the CDR3 is TGTGCCAGCACCAACCTCCCCGGGATCTCTGGAAACACCATATATTTT.

The chain combines TRBV5-4 with TRBJ2-3; perhaps TRBD1 as D (7 bases). V lost 0 bases and J lost 2, with 16 bases in between. CDR1 is SGHNT and CDR2 is YYREEE in the germline V gene (reference sequence). This CDR3 is 17 amino acids long. The CDR3 DNA reads as TGTGCCAGCAGCTTGGCCGGGAGACAGGGTAACACAGATACGCAGTATTTT. Residues: CASSLAGRQGNTDTQYF.

The J gene is TRBJ1-5, the V gene TRBV28; D is uncertain. The CDR3 contains 14 residues. Germline CDR1 is MDHEN and CDR2 is SYDVKM. Trimming shortened V by 3 bases and J by 3 bases, and 9 bases separated the two germline ends. Here the CDR3 DNA reads TGTGCCAGCAGTTTGGGCAGAATCAATCAGCCCCAGCATTTT. Translation gives CASSLGRINQPQHF.

J is TRBJ1-5 and V is TRBV19; no reliable D call. Germline-derived CDR1 and CDR2 are LNHDA and SQIVND (reference sequence). V was cut by 7 bases and J by 0 bases, with 10 bases left in between. The CDR3 consists of 14 residues. CDR3: CASTVAVSNQPQHF. As DNA, the CDR3 is TGTGCCAGTACCGTAGCAGTTAGCAATCAGCCCCAGCATTTT.

The gene calls are TRBV5-6 and TRBJ2-1, with 9 bases that match TRBD2. CDR1 and CDR2 (germline): SGHDT, YYEEEE. Trimming cost V 0 bases and J 3 bases; bases outside gene matches: 1. The CDR3 is 15 amino acids. The CDR3 nucleotides read TGTGCCAGCAGCTTGGGACTAGCGGTCTACAATGAGCAGTTCTTC. It codes for CASSLGLAVYNEQFF.

The J gene is TRBJ1-1, the V gene TRBV28; D remains unclear. CDR3 length equals 13 residues. Germline V gene lookup returns CDR1 MDHEN and CDR2 SYDVKM. V dropped 8 bases and J dropped 7 bases, with 17 bases sitting between them. The CDR3 reads CASHQVGINEAFF. CDR3 DNA: TGTGCCAGCCATCAGGTGGGGATAAATGAAGCTTTCTTT. Using reference TRBV28 and TRBJ1-1 for the parts outside the CDR3, the full variable domain is DVKVTQSSRYLVKRTGEKVFLECVQDMDHENMFWYRQDPGLGLRLIYFSYDVKMKEKGDIPEGYSVSREKKERFSLILESASTNQTSMYLCASHQVGINEAFFGQGTRLTVV.

The rearrangement uses TRBV7-9 and TRBJ1-1; D might be TRBD1 (5 bases). The germline gives CDR1 SEHNR, CDR2 FQNEAQ (reference sequence). V was trimmed by 1 base and J by 1 base, leaving 10 bases between them. The CDR3 loop spans 15 amino acids. CDR3 coding DNA: TGTGCCAGCAGCTTAGGGGGGAGTTGGAACACTGAAGCTTTCTTT. It codes for CASSLGGSWNTEAFF.

This chain uses TRBV7-2 with TRBJ1-3; D remains unclear. CDR1 and CDR2 (germline): SGHTA, FQGNSA. The CDR3 consists of 15 residues. Trimming stripped 5 bases from V and 0 bases from J, with 11 bases between. CDR3 region: CASSPGWVSGNTIYF. The DNA for the CDR3 is TGTGCCAGCAGCCCCGGTTGGGTCTCTGGAAACACCATATATTTT.

The rearrangement uses TRBV28 and TRBJ2-1; no clear D. The length of the CDR3 is 12 residues. CDR1 is MDHEN and CDR2 is SYDVKM in the germline V gene. With 0 bases removed from V and 9 bases from J, the gap between germline ends came to 6 bases. The DNA of the CDR3 is TGTGCCAGCAGTTTATGGGGGTCTGAGCAGTTCTTC. This encodes CASSLWGSEQFF.